This T cell receptor (beta chain) was identified in a study of Graves' ophthalmopathy and Graves' hyperthyroidism. General study results and limits: For separating ophthalmopathy from stable hyperthyroidism, a 13-signature model gave 85% to 90% sensitivity and about 80% specificity.

The study amplified TCR beta CDR3 regions using RNA transcripts. Amplification began with first-round RT-PCR using HTBI primers, then second-round multiplex PCR was performed. TCRdb called the multiplex PCR reads again in MiXCR, with one record for every CDR3 protein. The table shows more than 1,000,000 distinct CDR3 sequences, with 35% to 45% occurring only once. Trimming removed 1 base from V and 2 bases from J; junction bases left unmatched: 3. The CDR3 totals 15 residues. The germline CDR1 and CDR2 sequences are SGHTA and FQGNSA. This clonotype occurred a few times. What it binds is not known. Recruitment covered hyperthyroidism patients aged 18 to 65 whose new diagnosis was of under 2 months' duration.

The specimen was peripheral blood or thyroid tissue (not recorded which). The genes are TRBV7-2 and TRBJ2-7, with 9 bases lining up with TRBD1. This TCR derives from an adult man with Graves' hyperthyroidism. Here the CDR3 reads CASSLGRTGAYEQYF. The CDR3 bases are TGTGCCAGCAGCTTAGGTAGGACAGGGGCCTACGAGCAGTACTTC. The full variable domain, rest sourced from reference TRBV7-2 and TRBJ2-7, is GAGVSQSPSNKVTEKGKDVELRCDPISGHTALYWYRQSLGQGLEFLIYFQGNSAPDKSGLPSDRFSAERTGGSVSTLTIQRTQQEDSAVYLCASSLGRTGAYEQYFGPGTRLTVT.